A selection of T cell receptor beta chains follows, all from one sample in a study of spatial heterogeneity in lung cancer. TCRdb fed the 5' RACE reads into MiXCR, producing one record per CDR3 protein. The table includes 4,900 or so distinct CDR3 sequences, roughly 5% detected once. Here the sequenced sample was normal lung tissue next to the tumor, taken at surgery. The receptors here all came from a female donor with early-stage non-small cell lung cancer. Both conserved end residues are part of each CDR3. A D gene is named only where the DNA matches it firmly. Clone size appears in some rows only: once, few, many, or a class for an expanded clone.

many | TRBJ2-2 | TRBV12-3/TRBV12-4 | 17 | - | TGTGCCAGCAGTTTGAGTTGGGGGGCCATACACACCGGGGAGCTGTTTTTT | CASSLSWGAIHTGELFF
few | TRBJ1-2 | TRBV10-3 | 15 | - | TGTGCCATCAGTGCCCAACAGGACCCAAACTATGGCTACACCTTC | CAISAQQDPNYGYTF
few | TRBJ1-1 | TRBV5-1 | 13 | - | TGCGCCAGCAGTGGGGGGAGTTCGACTGAAGCTTTCTTT | CASSGGSSTEAFF
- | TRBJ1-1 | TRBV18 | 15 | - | TGTGCCAGCTCACCAGGGGTAACCGGAAGGCCTGAAGCTTTCTTT | CASSPGVTGRPEAFF
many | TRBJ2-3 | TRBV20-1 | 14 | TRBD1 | TGCAGTGCTAGAGATGGGACAGGCACAGATACGCAGTATTTT | CSARDGTGTDTQYF
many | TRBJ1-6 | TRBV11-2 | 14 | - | TGTGCCAGCAGCGAGGGGTCCTATAATTCACCCCTCCACTTT | CASSEGSYNSPLHF
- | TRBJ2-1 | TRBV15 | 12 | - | TGTGCCACCAGCGCGTTTTCCAATGAGCAGTTCTTC | CATSAFSNEQFF
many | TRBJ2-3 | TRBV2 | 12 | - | TGTGCCAGCAGTGGTAACACAGATACGCAGTATTTT | CASSGNTDTQYF
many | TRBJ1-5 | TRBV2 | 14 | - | TGTGCCAGCAGTGACCAGAGACAGGTTGGGCCCCAGCATTTT | CASSDQRQVGPQHF
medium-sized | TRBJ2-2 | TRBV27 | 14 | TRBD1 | TGTGCCAGCAGTGTCCTCGACAGGGCCGGGGAGCTGTTTTTT | CASSVLDRAGELFF
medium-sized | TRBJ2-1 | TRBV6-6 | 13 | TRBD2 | TGTGCCAGCAGTCTCGCGGGGGGCAATGAGCAGTTCTTC | CASSLAGGNEQFF
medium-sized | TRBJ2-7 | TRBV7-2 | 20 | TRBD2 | TGTGCCAGCAGCTTAGCGGGGGGGCTAGCGGGAGAACTTTTACTATACGAGCAGTACTTC | CASSLAGGLAGELLLYEQYF
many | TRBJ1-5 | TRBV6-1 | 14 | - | TGTGCCAGCAGTGTTAATGAGGGGCATCAGCCCCAGCATTTT | CASSVNEGHQPQHF
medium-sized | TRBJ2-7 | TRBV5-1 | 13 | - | TGCGCCAGCAGCTTCGGACTCTCCTACGAGCAGTACTTC | CASSFGLSYEQYF
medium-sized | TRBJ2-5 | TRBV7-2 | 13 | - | TGTGCCAGCAGCTACACCGGGCCGGAGACCCAGTACTTC | CASSYTGPETQYF
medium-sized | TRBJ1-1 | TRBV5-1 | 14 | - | TGCGCCAGCAGCTTCGGTGGGGTGAACACTGAAGCTTTCTTT | CASSFGGVNTEAFF
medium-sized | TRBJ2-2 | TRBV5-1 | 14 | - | TGCGCCAGCAGCTTGGACAGAGACACCGGGGAGCTGTTTTTT | CASSLDRDTGELFF
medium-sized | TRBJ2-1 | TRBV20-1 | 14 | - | TGCAGTGCTAGAGTGGCGGGATCTCCCAATGAGCAGTTCTTC | CSARVAGSPNEQFF
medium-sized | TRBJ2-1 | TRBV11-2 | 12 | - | TGTGCCAGCAGCCCCTCTAGCGAAGAGCAGTTCTTC | CASSPSSEEQFF
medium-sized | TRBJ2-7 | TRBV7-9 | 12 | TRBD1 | TGTGCCAGCAGCCTCGACAGGGTCGAGCAGTACTTC | CASSLDRVEQYF
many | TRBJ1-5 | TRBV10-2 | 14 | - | TGCGCCAGCAGTGAGGCCCGGGCTGGTCAGCCCCAGCATTTT | CASSEARAGQPQHF
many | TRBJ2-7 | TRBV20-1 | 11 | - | TGCAGTGCTAGAGATGGGGAGCGGCAGTACTTC | CSARDGERQYF
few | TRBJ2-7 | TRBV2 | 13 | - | TGTGCCAGCCAGGGGCCATCGTACTACGAGCAGTACTTC | CASQGPSYYEQYF
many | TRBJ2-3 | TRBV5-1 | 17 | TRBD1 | TGCGCCAGCAGCTTGGCCGTCAGGGGGCGAGGCACAGATACGCAGTATTTT | CASSLAVRGRGTDTQYF
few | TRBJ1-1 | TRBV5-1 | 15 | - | TGCGCCAGCAGCTCGGGGGCCCAGGTCGGCACTGAAGCTTTCTTT | CASSSGAQVGTEAFF
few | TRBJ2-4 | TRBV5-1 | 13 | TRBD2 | TGCGCCAGCAGTTGGACTAGCGAAAACATTCAGTACTTC | CASSWTSENIQYF